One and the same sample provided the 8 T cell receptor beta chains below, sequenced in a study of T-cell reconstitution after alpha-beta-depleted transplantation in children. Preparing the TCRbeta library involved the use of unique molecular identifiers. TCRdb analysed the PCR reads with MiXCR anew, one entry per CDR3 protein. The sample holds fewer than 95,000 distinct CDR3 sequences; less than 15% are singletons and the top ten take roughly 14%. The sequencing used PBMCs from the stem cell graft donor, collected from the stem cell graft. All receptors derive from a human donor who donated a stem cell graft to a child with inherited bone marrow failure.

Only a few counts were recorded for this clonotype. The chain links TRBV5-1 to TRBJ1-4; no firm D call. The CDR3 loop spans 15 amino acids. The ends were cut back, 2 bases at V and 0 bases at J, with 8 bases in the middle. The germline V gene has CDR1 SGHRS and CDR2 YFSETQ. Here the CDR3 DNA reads TGCGCCAGCAGCTTTGGGCAGTCAACTAATGAAAAACTGTTTTTT. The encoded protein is CASSFGQSTNEKLFF.

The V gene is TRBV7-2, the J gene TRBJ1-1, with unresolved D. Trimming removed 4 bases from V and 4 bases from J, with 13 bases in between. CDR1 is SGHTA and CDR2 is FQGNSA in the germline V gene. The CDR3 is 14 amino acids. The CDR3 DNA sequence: TGTGCCAGCAGCTCCTTTCGGGTTGGCACTGAAGCTTTCTTT. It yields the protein CASSSFRVGTEAFF.

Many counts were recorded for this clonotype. CDR3 sequence: CASSGPPGGLFF. The DNA of the CDR3 is TGTGCCAGCAGTGGGCCACCCGGCGGGCTGTTTTTT. J is TRBJ2-2 and V is TRBV2; D gene unclear. The CDR3 covers 12 residues. The germline V gene encodes CDR1 SNHLY and CDR2 FYNNEI. V was clipped by 4 bases and J by 13 bases, with 13 bases between them. Full variable domain (rest looked up from reference TRBV2 and TRBJ2-2): EPEVTQTPSHQVTQMGQEVILRCVPISNHLYFYWYRQILGQKVEFLVSFYNNEISEKSEIFDDQFSVERPDGSNFTLKIRSTKLEDSAMYFCASSGPPGGLFFGEGSRLTVL.

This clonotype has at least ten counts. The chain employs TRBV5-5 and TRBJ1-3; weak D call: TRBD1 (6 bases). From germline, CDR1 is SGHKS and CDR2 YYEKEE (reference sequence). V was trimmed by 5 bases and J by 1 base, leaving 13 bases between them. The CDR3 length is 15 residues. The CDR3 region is CASSQGPNSGNTIYF. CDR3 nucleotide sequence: TGTGCCAGCAGTCAGGGGCCAAATTCTGGAAACACCATATATTTT.

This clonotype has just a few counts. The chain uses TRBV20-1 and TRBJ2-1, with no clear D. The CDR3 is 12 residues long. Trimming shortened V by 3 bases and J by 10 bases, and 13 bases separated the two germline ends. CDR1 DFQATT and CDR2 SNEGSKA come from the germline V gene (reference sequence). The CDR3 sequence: CSASKFSLEQFF. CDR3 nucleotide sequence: TGCAGTGCTAGTAAGTTCAGTCTCGAGCAGTTCTTC.

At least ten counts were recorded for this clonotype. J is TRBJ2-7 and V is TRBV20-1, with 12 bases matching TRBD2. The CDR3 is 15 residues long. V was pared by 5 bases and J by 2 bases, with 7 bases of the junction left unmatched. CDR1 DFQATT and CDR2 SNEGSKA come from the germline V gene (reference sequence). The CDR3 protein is CSARTTSGRTYEQYF. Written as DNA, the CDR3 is TGCAGTGCTCGTACGACTAGCGGGAGAACCTACGAGCAGTACTTC.

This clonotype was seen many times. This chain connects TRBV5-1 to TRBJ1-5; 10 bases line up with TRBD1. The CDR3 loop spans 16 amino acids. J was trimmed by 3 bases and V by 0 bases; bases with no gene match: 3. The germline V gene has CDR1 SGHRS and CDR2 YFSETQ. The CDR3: CASSLGGQGYNQPQHF. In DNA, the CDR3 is TGCGCCAGCAGCTTGGGGGGACAGGGGTACAATCAGCCCCAGCATTTT.

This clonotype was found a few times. CDR3 in amino acids: CASSLQTSVQNIQYF. CDR3 coding DNA: TGTGCCAGCAGCTTACAGACTAGCGTTCAGAACATTCAGTACTTC. V and J are TRBV7-2 and TRBJ2-4; 8 bases are a match to TRBD2. The CDR3 covers 15 residues. Germline lookup yields CDR1 SGHTA and CDR2 FQGNSA. Trimming cost V 2 bases and J 7 bases; bases outside gene matches: 7.